The present T cell receptor (beta chain) was sequenced within a study of blood T cell repertoires in COVID-19. Study overall: There were acute and convalescent COVID-19 samples, and they came from the United States, Italy and Spain. PBMCs, B-cell-depleted T cells, or T cells provided the cDNA or gDNA that made up the material.

The CDR3 runs to 16 residues. Looked up from germline, CDR1 is MNHEY and CDR2 is SVGAGI. V was cut by 4 bases and J by 7 bases, with 17 bases left in between. Original analysis: Quantification of nucleated cells was approximated via reference gene primer amplification. Sequenced by immunoSEQ multiplex PCR; TCRdb stores in-frame clones only, minus some. Clone size and the V and J calls come from that table; the DNA yielded D and trimming. The sample carries about 190,000 clones, 75% to 90% recorded once. The rearrangement uses TRBV6-5 and TRBJ1-6; weak D call: TRBD1 (6 bases). Sequencing used peripheral blood. The source of this sequence is a man in his forties or fifties with acute or convalescent COVID-19. DNA for the CDR3: TGTGCCAGCAGTTCCTTCAGACAGGACCTAAATTCACCCCTCCACTTT. Its translation is CASSSFRQDLNSPLHF.